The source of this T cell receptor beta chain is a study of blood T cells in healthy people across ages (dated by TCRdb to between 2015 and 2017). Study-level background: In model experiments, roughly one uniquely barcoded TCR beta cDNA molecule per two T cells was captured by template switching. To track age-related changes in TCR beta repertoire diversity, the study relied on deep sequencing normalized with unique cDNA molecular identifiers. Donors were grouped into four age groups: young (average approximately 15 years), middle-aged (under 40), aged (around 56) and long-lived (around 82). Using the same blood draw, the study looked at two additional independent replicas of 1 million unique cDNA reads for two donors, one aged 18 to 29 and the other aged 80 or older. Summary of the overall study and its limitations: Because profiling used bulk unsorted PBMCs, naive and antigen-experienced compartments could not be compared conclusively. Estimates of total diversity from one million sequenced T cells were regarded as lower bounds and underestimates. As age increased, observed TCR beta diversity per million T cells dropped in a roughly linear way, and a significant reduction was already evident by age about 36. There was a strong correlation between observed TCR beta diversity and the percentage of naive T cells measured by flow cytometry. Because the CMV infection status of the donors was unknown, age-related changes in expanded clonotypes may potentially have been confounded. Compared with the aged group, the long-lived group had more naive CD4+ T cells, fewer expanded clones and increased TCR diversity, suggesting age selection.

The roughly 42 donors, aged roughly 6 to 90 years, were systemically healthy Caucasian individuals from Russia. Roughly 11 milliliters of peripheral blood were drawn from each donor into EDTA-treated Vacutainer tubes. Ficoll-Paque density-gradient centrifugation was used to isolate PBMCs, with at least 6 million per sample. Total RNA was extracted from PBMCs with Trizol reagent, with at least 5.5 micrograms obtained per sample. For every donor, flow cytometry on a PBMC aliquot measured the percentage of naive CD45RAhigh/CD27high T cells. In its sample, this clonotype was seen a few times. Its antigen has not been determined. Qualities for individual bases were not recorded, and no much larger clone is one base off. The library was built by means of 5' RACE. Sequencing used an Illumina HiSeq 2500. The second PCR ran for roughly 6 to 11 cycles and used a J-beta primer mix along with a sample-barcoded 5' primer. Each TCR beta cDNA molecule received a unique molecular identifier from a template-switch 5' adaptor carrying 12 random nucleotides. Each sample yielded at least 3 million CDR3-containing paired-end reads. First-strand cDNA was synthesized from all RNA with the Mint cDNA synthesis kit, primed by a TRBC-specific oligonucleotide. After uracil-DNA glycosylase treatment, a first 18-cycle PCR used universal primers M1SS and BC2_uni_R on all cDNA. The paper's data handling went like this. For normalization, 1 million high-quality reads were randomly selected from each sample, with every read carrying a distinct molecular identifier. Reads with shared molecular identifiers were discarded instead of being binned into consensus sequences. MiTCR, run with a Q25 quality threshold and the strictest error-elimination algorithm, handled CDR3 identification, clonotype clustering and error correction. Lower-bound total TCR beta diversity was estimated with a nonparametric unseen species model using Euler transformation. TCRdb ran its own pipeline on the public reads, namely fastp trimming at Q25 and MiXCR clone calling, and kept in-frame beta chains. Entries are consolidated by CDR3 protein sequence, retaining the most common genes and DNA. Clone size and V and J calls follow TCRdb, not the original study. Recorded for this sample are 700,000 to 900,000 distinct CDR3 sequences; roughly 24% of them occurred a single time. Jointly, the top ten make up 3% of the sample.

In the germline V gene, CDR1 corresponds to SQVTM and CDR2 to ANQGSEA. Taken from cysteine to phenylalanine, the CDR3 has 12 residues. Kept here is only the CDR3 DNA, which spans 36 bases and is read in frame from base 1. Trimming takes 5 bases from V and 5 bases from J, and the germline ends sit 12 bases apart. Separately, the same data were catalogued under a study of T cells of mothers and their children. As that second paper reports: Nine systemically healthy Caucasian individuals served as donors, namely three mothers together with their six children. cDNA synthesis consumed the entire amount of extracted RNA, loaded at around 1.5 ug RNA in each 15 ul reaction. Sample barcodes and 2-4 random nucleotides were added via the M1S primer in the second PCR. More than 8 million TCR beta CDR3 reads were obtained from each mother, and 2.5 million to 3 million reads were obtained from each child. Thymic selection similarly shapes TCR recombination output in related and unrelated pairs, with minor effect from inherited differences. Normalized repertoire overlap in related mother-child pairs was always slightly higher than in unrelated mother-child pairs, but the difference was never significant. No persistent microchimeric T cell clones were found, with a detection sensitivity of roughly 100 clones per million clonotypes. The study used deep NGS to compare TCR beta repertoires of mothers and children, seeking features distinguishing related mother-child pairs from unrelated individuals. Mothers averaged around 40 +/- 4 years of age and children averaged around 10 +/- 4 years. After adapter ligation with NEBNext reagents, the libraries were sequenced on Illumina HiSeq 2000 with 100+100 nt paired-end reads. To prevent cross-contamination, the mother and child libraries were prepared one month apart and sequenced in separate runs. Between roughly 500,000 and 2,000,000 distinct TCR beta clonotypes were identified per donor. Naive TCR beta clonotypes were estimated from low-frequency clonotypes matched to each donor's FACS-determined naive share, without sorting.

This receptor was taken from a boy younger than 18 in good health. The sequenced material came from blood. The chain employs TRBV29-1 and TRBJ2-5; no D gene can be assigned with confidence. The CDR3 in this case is CSVLGVGETQYF. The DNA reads TGCAGCGTTCTAGGTGTCGGGGAGACCCAGTACTTC.